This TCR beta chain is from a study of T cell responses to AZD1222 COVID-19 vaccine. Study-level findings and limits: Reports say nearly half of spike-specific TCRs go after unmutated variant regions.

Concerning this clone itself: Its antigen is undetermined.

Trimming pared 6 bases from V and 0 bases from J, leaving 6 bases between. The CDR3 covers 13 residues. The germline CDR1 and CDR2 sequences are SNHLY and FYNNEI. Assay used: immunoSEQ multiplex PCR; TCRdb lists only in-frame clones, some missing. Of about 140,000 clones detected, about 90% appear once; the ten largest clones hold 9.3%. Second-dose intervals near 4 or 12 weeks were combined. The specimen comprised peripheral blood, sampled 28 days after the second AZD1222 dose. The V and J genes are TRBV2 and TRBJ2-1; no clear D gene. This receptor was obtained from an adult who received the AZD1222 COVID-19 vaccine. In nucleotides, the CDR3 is TGTGCCAGCAGCCCTTCCTCCTACAATGAGCAGTTCTTC. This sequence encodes CASSPSSYNEQFF.